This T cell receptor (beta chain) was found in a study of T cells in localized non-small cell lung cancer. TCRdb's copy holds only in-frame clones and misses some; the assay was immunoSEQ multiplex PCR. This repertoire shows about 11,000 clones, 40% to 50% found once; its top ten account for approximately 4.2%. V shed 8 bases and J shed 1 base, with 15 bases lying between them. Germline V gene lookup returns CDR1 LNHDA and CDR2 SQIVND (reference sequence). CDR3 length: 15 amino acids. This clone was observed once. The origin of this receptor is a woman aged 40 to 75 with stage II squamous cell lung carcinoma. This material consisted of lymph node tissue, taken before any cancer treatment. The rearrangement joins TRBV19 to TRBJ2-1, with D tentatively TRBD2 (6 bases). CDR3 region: CASAGGGVSYNEQFF. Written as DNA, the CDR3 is TGTGCCAGTGCTGGCGGAGGGGTGTCCTACAATGAGCAGTTCTTC. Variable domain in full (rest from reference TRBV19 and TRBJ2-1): DGGITQSPKYLFRKEGQNVTLSCEQNLNHDAMYWYRQDPGQGLRLIYYSQIVNDFQKGDIAEGYSVSREKKESFPLTVTSAQKNPTAFYLCASAGGGVSYNEQFFGPGTRLTVL.